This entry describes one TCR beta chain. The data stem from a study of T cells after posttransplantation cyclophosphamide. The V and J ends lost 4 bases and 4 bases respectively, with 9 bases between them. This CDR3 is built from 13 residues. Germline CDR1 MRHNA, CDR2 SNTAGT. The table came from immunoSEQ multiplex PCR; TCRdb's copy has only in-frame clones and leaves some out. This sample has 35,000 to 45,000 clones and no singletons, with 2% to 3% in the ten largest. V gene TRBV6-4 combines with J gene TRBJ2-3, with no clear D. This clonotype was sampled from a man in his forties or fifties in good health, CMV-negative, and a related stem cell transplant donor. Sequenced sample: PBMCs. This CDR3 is CASSGDFSDTQYF. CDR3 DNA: TGTGCCAGCAGTGGAGACTTTTCAGATACGCAGTATTTT.